The 17 T cell receptor beta chains below come from one sample, sequenced in a study of shared clonotypes between healthy human individuals. Sequencing was performed with immunoSEQ multiplex PCR; in TCRdb, only in-frame clones are kept and a portion is missing. The data show approximately 500,000 clones, about three quarters seen once. The sequenced sample was PBMCs. Receptors originate from a woman in her thirties or forties in good health. Some clones in this sample may be carry-over from other donors' samples.

This chain connects TRBV7-9 to TRBJ2-3; 11 positions match TRBD2. The CDR3 runs 14 residues. Germline V CDR1 and CDR2: SEHNR, FQNEAQ (reference sequence). V dropped 4 bases and J dropped 6; count of bases not matched to a gene: 3. The CDR3 protein is CASSYSGRVDTQYF. In DNA, the CDR3 is TGTGCCAGCAGCTATAGCGGGAGGGTTGATACGCAGTATTTT.

This clone was recorded many times. This rearrangement joins TRBV27 to TRBJ1-1; 7 bases map to TRBD1. With 4 bases clipped from V and 1 base from J, the junction kept 6 bases outside the gene matches. The germline CDR1 and CDR2 sequences are MNHEY and SMNVEV (reference sequence). The CDR3 has 15 residues. The CDR3 protein is CASSSARQGNTEAFF. The CDR3 region has the DNA TGTGCCAGCAGTTCTGCGAGACAGGGGAACACTGAAGCTTTCTTT.

This clone came up many times. V is TRBV9 and J is TRBJ2-1; 13 positions match TRBD2. Losses at the gene ends were 2 bases for V and 4 bases for J; bases not matched to a gene: 15. This CDR3 contains 20 residues. Germline V gene data show CDR1 as SGDLS and CDR2 as YYNGEE. The CDR3 here is CASSVPGGSPGLAGYNEQFF. Written as DNA, the CDR3 is TGTGCCAGCAGCGTTCCTGGGGGGAGCCCGGGACTAGCGGGATACAATGAGCAGTTCTTC.

This sequence joins TRBV5-1 and TRBJ1-1; weak D call: TRBD1 (6 bases). The V gene lost 4 bases and the J gene lost 2 bases, with 15 bases spanning the gap. CDR3 length equals 15 residues. The V gene's germline CDR1 is SGHRS and CDR2 YFSETQ. CDR3 sequence reads: CASSPDMTGNTEAFF. The CDR3 region has the DNA TGCGCCAGCAGCCCTGATATGACAGGCAACACTGAAGCTTTCTTT.

This clone came up once. The rearrangement uses TRBV19 and TRBJ1-3; possible D gene TRBD1, 5 bases. Trimming took 5 bases from V and 5 from J, leaving 16 bases between them. Germline CDR1 is LNHDA and CDR2 is SQIVND (reference sequence). CDR3 length: 15 amino acids. CDR3 residues: CASSGSDSWRNTIYF. For the CDR3, the DNA is TGTGCCAGTAGTGGGAGCGACAGTTGGAGAAACACCATATATTTT.

This clone came up a few times. The chain is built from TRBV6-5 and TRBJ1-5, with D unresolved. The CDR3 extends over 14 amino acids. Germline assignment: CDR1 MNHEY and CDR2 SVGAGI. Trimming pared 3 bases from V and 4 bases from J, leaving 10 bases between. CDR3 nucleotides: TGTGCCAGCAGTTATGGGAGAAAGAATCAGCCCCAGCATTTT. Translating gives CASSYGRKNQPQHF.

The chain uses TRBV11-2 and TRBJ2-2; 8 bases are a match to TRBD2. CDR3 length: 16 residues. The V segment lost 5 bases and the J segment 2 bases; nucleotides outside the gene matches: 7. Germline lookup yields CDR1 SGHAT and CDR2 FQNNGV. CDR3 sequence: CASSPRTSSNTGELFF. The CDR3 bases are TGTGCCAGCAGCCCCCGGACTAGCAGCAACACCGGGGAGCTGTTTTTT.

The chain employs TRBV19 and TRBJ2-1, with a tentative D call TRBD1 (5 bases). The CDR3 totals 14 residues. The V and J ends lost 5 bases and 4 bases respectively, with 12 bases between them. Germline loops: CDR1 LNHDA, CDR2 SQIVND (reference sequence). The CDR3 nucleotides are TGTGCCAGTAGTCTGAGACAGTCTTACAATGAGCAGTTCTTC. This codes for CASSLRQSYNEQFF.

The chain's CDR3 is CASSLLGAGDSEAFF. Here the CDR3 DNA reads TGCGCCAGCAGCTTGTTGGGGGCAGGTGACTCTGAAGCTTTCTTT. The rearrangement links TRBV5-1 to TRBJ1-1; possibly TRBD1 for D (6 bases). CDR3 size: 15 residues. The germline CDR1 and CDR2 sequences are SGHRS and YFSETQ. The V gene lost 1 base and the J gene lost 6 bases, with 16 bases spanning the gap.

This chain joins TRBV5-6 and TRBJ1-2, with D perhaps matching TRBD1 (5 bases). The CDR3 is made up of 13 amino acids. Between the trimmed V and J ends, which lost 6 bases and 6 bases, there was a span of 15 bases. CDR1 SGHDT and CDR2 YYEEEE come from the germline V gene. This chain's CDR3 is CASNTPGRDGYTF. For the CDR3, the DNA is TGTGCCAGCAACACCCCAGGGAGGGATGGCTACACCTTC.

This clone was detected once. V is TRBV28 and J is TRBJ2-6; 7 positions match TRBD1. The CDR3 covers 16 residues. Germline assignment: CDR1 MDHEN and CDR2 SYDVKM. The V segment lost 6 bases and the J segment 0 bases; nucleotides outside the gene matches: 5. DNA for the CDR3: TGTGCCAGCAGAGAGACAGGGAACTCTGGGGCCAACGTCCTGACTTTC. This encodes CASRETGNSGANVLTF. The variable domain in full, completed from reference TRBV28 and TRBJ2-6, reads DVKVTQSSRYLVKRTGEKVFLECVQDMDHENMFWYRQDPGLGLRLIYFSYDVKMKEKGDIPEGYSVSREKKERFSLILESASTNQTSMYLCASRETGNSGANVLTFGAGSRLTVL.

The V gene is TRBV25-1, the J gene TRBJ1-2, with a weak D call TRBD1 (6 bases). The CDR3 spans 15 residues. The germline V and J ends were trimmed by 1 base and 4 bases, with 13 bases remaining between them. CDR1 and CDR2 (germline): MGHDK, SYGVNS. DNA of the CDR3: TGTGCCAGCAGTGAATCCGCAGGGGATCGCTATGGCTACACCTTC. It yields the protein CASSESAGDRYGYTF.

The genes are TRBV6-5 and TRBJ2-7, with 9 bases identical to TRBD2. Germline trimming cut 4 bases from V and 7 bases from J; bases unmatched to any gene: 5. Germline V lookup: CDR1 MNHEY, CDR2 SVGAGI. The CDR3 runs to 13 residues. The CDR3 spells CASSFTLAGEQYF. CDR3 nucleotide sequence: TGTGCCAGCAGTTTCACCCTAGCGGGGGAGCAGTACTTC.

The V and J genes are TRBV18 and TRBJ2-5; D ambiguous. Trimming cost V 2 bases and J 5 bases, with 12 bases left between them. CDR1 KGHSH and CDR2 LQKENI come from the germline V gene. This CDR3 has 14 amino acids. The DNA of the CDR3 is TGTGCCAGCTCACCATGGACGGCTAGTGAGACCCAGTACTTC. The encoded protein is CASSPWTASETQYF.

This chain joins TRBV29-1 and TRBJ2-4; 8 bases are shared with TRBD1. CDR3 length equals 13 residues. V dropped 7 bases and J dropped 0; count of bases not matched to a gene: 2. Germline-derived CDR1 and CDR2 are SQVTM and ANQGSEA. In DNA, the CDR3 is TGCAGCGCACAGGGGGTAGCCAAAAACATTCAGTACTTC. This codes for CSAQGVAKNIQYF.

Remarks on this clone: Other DNA sequences from this sample encode an identical CDR3 as well. The chain joins TRBV7-3 to TRBJ2-3, with TRBD2 matching 9 bases. V was pared by 1 base and J by 4 bases, with 0 bases of the junction left unmatched. This CDR3 region has 14 residues. Germline CDR1 SGHTA, CDR2 FQGTGA. The CDR3 region is CASSLSGRADTQYF. In DNA form, the CDR3 reads TGTGCCAGCAGCTTAAGCGGGAGGGCAGATACGCAGTATTTT. Using reference TRBV7-3 and TRBJ2-3 for the parts outside the CDR3, the full variable domain is GAGVSQTPSNKVTEKGKYVELRCDPISGHTALYWYRQSLGQGPEFLIYFQGTGAADDSGLPNDRFFAVRPEGSVSTLKIQRTERGDSAVYLCASSLSGRADTQYFGPGTRLTVL.

Comment on this clone: The same CDR3 can be traced to other DNA sequences in this sample. The chain recombines TRBV28 with TRBJ2-3; D unresolved. With 5 bases removed from V and 3 bases from J, the gap between germline ends came to 9 bases. The CDR3 covers 13 residues. Germline values: CDR1 MDHEN, CDR2 SYDVKM. The chain's CDR3 is CASSPPSTDTQYF. In DNA form, the CDR3 reads TGTGCCAGCAGTCCCCCCTCTACAGATACGCAGTATTTT.